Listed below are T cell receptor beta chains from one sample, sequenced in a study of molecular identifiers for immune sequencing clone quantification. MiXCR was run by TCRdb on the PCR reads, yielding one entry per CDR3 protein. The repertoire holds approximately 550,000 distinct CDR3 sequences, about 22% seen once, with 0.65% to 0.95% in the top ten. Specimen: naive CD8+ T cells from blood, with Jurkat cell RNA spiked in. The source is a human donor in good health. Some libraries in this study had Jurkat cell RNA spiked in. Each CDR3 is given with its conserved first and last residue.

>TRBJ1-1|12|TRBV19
CASEGRLSEAFF
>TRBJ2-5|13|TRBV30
CAWSVLPEETQYF
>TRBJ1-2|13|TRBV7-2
CASSFITNYGYTF
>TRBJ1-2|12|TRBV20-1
CSASAGPYGYTF
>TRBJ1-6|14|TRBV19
CASSDLTGRIPLHF
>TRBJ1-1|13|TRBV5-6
CASNSGLNTEAFF
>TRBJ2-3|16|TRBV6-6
CASRRTGPTSTDTQYF
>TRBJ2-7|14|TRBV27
CASSARDTSYERYF
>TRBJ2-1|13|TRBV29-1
CSVRGGGIGEQFF
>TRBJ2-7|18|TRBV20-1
CSARDREEAGGVPYEQYF
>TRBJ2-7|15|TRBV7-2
CASSLEGEQFYEQYF
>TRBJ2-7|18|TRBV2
CASSEVPGQLSFTYEQYF
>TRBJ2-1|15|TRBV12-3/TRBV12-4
CASSLGTGHYNEQFF
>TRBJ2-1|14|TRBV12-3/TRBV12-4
CASGPPPTGNEQFF
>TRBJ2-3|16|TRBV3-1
CASSQAGGGITDTQYF
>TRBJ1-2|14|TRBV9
CASSTRQGANGYTF
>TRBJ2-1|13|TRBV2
CASSSTDRIKQFF
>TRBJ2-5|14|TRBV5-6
CASSIGWGLETQYF
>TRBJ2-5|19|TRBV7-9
CASSRPGTGDGRMLETQYF
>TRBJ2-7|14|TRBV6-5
CASSYSIDPREQYF
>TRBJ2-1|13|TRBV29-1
CSVEVRELNEQFF
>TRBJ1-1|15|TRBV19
CASSISLGLDTEAFF
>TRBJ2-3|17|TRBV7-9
CASSLAGDNRDTDTQYF
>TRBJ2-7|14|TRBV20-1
CSARLAESSYEQYF
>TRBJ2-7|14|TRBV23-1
CASSRNEGAREQYF
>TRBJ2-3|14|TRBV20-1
CSASATGLRDTQYF
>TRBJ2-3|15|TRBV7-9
CASSLVQGTTDTQYF
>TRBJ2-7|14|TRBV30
CAWSQVAGAREQYF
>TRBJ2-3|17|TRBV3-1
CASSQVSTSADTDTQYF
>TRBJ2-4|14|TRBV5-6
CASSLRGPKNVQYF
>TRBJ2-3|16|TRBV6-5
CASSPPGLASWDTQYF
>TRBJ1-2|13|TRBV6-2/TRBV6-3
CASRYGGGYGYTF
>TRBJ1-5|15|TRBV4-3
CASSQDWDDVEPQHF
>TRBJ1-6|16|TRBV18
CASSPQGSDPNSPLHF
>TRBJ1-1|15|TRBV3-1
CASSQALGINTEAFF
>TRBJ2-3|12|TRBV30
CAWSFGADTQYF
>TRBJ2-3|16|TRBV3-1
CASSPGLAVITDTQYF
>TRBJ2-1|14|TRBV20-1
CSARGLISYNEQFF
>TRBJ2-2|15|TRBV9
CASSVVGGEAGELFF
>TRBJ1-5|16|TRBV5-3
CASSLGWGAGNQPQHF
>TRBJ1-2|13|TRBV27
CASSMGQANGYTF
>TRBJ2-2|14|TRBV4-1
CASRGTRNTGELFF
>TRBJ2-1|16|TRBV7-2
CASSLWPLDAYNEQFF